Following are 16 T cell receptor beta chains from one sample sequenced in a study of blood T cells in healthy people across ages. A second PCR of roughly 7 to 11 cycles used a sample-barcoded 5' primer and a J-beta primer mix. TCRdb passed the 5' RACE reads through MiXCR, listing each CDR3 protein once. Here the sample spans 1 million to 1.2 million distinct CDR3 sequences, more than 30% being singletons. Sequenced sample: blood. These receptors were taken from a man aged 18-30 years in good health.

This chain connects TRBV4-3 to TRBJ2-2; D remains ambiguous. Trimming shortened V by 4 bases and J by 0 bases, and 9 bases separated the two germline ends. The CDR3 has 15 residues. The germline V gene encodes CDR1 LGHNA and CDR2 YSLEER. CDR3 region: CASSPSAPNTGELFF. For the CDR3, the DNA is TGCGCCAGCAGCCCATCCGCCCCGAACACCGGGGAGCTGTTTTTT.

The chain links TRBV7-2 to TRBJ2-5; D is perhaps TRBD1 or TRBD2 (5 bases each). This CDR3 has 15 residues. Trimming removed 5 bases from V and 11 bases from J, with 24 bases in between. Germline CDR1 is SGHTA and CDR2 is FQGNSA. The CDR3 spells CASSPDVGTYNEQYF. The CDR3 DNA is TGTGCCAGCAGCCCCGACGTCGGGACCTACAATGAGCAGTACTTC.

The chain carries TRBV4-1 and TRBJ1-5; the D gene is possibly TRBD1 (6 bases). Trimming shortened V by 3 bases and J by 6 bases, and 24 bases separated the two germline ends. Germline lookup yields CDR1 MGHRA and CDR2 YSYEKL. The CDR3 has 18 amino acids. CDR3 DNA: TGCGCCAGCAGCCATTCGACAGGAGGTGGGTTTTCGGGTCAGCCCCAGCATTTT. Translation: CASSHSTGGGFSGQPQHF.

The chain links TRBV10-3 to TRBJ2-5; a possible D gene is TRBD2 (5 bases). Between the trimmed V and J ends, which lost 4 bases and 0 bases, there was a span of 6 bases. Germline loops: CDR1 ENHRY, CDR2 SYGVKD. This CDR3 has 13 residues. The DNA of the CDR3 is TGTGCCATCAGTGGGAGGTACCAAGAGACCCAGTACTTC. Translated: CAISGRYQETQYF.

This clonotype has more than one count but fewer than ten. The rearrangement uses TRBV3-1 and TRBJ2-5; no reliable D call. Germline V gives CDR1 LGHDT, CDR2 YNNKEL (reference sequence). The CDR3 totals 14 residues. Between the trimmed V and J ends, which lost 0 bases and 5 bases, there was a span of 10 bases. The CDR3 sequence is CASSQDFGTETQYF. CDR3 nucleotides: TGTGCCAGCAGCCAAGATTTCGGCACGGAGACCCAGTACTTC.

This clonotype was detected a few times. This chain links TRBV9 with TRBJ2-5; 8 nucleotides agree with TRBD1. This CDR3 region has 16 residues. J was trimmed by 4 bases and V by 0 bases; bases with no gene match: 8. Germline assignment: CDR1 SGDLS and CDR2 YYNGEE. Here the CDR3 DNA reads TGTGCCAGCAGCGTAGAAGGAGGACAGGGTTCAGAGACCCAGTACTTC. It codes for CASSVEGGQGSETQYF.

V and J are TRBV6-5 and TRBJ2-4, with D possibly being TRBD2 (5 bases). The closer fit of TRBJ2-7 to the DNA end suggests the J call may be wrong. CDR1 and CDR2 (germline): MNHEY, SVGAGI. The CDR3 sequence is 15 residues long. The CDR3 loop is CASSYSIQRASEQYF. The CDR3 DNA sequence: TGTGCCAGCAGTTACTCGATACAGAGGGCCTCCGAGCAGTACTTC.

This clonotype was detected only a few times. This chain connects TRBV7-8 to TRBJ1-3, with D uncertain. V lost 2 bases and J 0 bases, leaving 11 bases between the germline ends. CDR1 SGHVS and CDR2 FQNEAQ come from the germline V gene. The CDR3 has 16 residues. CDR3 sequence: CASSLSQSHSGNTIYF. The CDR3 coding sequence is TGTGCCAGCAGCTTAAGCCAGTCACACTCTGGAAACACCATATATTTT.

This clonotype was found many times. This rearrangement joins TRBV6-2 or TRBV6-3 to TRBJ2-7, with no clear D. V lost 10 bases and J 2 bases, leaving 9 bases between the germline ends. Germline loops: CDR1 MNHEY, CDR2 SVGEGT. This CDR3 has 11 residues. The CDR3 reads CATGEAYEQYF. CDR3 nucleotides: TGTGCCACCGGCGAAGCCTACGAGCAGTACTTC.

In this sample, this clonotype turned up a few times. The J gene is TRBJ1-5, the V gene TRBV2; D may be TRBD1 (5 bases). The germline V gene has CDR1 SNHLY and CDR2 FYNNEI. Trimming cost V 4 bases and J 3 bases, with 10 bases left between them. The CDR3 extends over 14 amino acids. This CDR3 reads CASSGTQYNQPQHF. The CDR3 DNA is TGTGCCAGCAGTGGGACACAATACAATCAGCCCCAGCATTTT.

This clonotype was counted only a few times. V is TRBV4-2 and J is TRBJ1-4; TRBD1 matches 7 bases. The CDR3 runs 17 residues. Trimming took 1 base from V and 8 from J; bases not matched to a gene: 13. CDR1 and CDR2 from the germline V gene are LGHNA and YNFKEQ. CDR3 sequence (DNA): TGTGCCAGCAGCCAAGTCGCGGGACAGACTACAATCGAAAAACTGTTTTTT. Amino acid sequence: CASSQVAGQTTIEKLFF.

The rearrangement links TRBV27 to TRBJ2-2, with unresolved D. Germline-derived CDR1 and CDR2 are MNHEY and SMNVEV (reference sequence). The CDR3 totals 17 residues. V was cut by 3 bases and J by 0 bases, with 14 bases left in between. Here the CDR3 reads CASSLYGQRANTGELFF. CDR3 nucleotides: TGTGCCAGCAGTTTGTATGGGCAGCGAGCGAACACCGGGGAGCTGTTTTTT.

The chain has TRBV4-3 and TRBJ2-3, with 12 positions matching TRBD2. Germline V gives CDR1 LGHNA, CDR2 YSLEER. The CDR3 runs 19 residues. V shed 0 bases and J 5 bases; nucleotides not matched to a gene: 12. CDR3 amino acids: CASSQEILASGGAEDTQYF. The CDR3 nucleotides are TGCGCCAGCAGCCAAGAAATTCTGGCTAGCGGGGGGGCAGAAGATACGCAGTATTTT.

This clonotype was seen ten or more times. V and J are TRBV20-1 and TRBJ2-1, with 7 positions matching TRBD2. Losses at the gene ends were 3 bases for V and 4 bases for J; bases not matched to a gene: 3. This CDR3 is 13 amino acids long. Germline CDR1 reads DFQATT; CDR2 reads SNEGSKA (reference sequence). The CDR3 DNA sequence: TGCAGTGCTAGGGGGGGGATATACAATGAGCAGTTCTTC. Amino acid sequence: CSARGGIYNEQFF.

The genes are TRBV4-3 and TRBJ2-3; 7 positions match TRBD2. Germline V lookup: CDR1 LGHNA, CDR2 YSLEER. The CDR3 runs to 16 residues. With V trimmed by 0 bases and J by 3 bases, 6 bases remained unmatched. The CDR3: CASSQDVPGGTDTQYF. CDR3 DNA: TGCGCCAGCAGCCAAGATGTCCCGGGGGGAACAGATACGCAGTATTTT.

The CDR3 sequence: CASSPSLDSNQPQHF. CDR3 bases: TGTGCCAGCAGCCCAAGTCTAGATAGCAATCAGCCCCAGCATTTT. The J gene is TRBJ1-5, the V gene TRBV2; D ambiguous. Germline V gene data show CDR1 as SNHLY and CDR2 as FYNNEI. V lost 6 bases to trimming and J lost 0 bases, with 12 bases between them. The CDR3 has 15 amino acids.